A single sample is the source of the 16 T cell receptor beta chains below, sequenced in a study of T-cell reconstitution after alpha-beta-depleted transplantation in children. A library of TCRbeta sequences, prepared with unique molecular identifiers, was generated. TCRdb processed the PCR reads anew with MiXCR; each CDR3 protein has one entry. The profile shows just under 350,000 distinct CDR3 sequences, roughly 17% of them singletons. The source material was PBMCs, mostly from graft donor cells, sampled 360 days after TCRalphabeta/CD19-depleted stem cell transplant. Source of these receptors: a male patient aged 2 to 10 who had a stem cell transplant for acute lymphoblastic leukemia, so the T cells may come from the graft donor.

The chain has TRBV9 and TRBJ2-2, with 8 bases matching TRBD2. CDR1 and CDR2 from the germline V gene are SGDLS and YYNGEE. The V gene end was trimmed by 4 bases and the J gene end by 6 bases; junction bases not matched to a gene: 11. The CDR3 covers 16 residues. The CDR3 DNA reads as TGTGCCAGCAGCCCCCCATCCGGGACTAGGGCCGGGGAGCTGTTTTTT. This translates into CASSPPSGTRAGELFF.

This chain links TRBV10-3 with TRBJ2-2, with 10 bases lining up with TRBD2. Germline V CDR1 and CDR2: ENHRY, SYGVKD. The CDR3 is 15 residues long. Losses at the gene ends were 6 bases for V and 7 bases for J; bases not matched to a gene: 8. The CDR3 nucleotides read TGTGCCATCAGCGTAAGCGGGAGGGCTCTCGGGGAGCTGTTTTTT. It codes for CAISVSGRALGELFF.

The chain couples TRBV19 to TRBJ1-1; a weak D match, TRBD1 (6 bases). V lost 10 bases and J lost 0, with 12 bases in between. The germline gives CDR1 LNHDA, CDR2 SQIVND (reference sequence). The CDR3 sequence is 13 residues long. In nucleotides, the CDR3 is TGTGCCACCCGGGACACAATGAACACTGAAGCTTTCTTT. Protein sequence: CATRDTMNTEAFF.

This clonotype was seen a few times. The chain couples TRBV11-2 to TRBJ2-3; 13 positions agree with TRBD2. This CDR3 is 18 amino acids long. Trimming removed 0 bases from V and 6 bases from J; junction bases left unmatched: 9. CDR1 SGHAT and CDR2 FQNNGV come from the germline V gene. In nucleotides, the CDR3 is TGTGCCAGCAGCTTAGAGGTCCTACTAGCGGGAGGGCCGGATACGCAGTATTTT. Residues: CASSLEVLLAGGPDTQYF.

The rearrangement uses TRBV28 and TRBJ1-1; TRBD1 is a possible D gene (6 bases). The CDR3 runs 15 residues. The germline V gene encodes CDR1 MDHEN and CDR2 SYDVKM. Trimming stripped 3 bases from V and 1 base from J, with 12 bases between. The CDR3 nucleotides are TGTGCCAGCAGTTTGGGAGGACAGCCGAACACTGAAGCTTTCTTT. Translating gives CASSLGGQPNTEAFF. Supplemented by reference TRBV28 and TRBJ1-1, the full variable domain reads DVKVTQSSRYLVKRTGEKVFLECVQDMDHENMFWYRQDPGLGLRLIYFSYDVKMKEKGDIPEGYSVSREKKERFSLILESASTNQTSMYLCASSLGGQPNTEAFFGQGTRLTVV.

The gene calls are TRBV6-6 and TRBJ1-5, with D hard to call. V was pared by 10 bases and J by 0 bases, with 7 bases between. This CDR3 has 12 residues. The germline gives CDR1 MNHNY, CDR2 SVGAGI (reference sequence). CDR3 residues: CATTASNQPQHF. The CDR3, as DNA: TGTGCCACCACCGCTAGCAATCAGCCCCAGCATTTT.

The V and J genes are TRBV29-1 and TRBJ2-5, with no clear D. CDR1 and CDR2 (germline): SQVTM, ANQGSEA. CDR3 size: 14 residues. Trimming cost V 4 bases and J 3 bases, with 15 bases left between them. CDR3 residues: CSVARIGFEETQYF. The CDR3, as DNA: TGCAGCGTTGCCCGCATAGGTTTCGAAGAGACCCAGTACTTC.

This clonotype was counted at least ten times. The chain carries TRBV9 and TRBJ1-3; D is undetermined. Looked up from germline, CDR1 is SGDLS and CDR2 is YYNGEE. V shed 0 bases and J shed 0 bases, with 4 bases lying between them. This CDR3 spans 14 amino acids. The CDR3 reads CASSVGSSGNTIYF. CDR3 DNA: TGTGCCAGCAGCGTAGGTTCCTCTGGAAACACCATATATTTT.

The genes are TRBV20-1 and TRBJ2-5; D is unclear. The germline gives CDR1 DFQATT, CDR2 SNEGSKA (reference sequence). V gave up 2 bases and J gave up 5 bases, with 9 bases separating them. The CDR3 is made up of 12 amino acids. The CDR3 protein is CSARINLETQYF. Here the CDR3 DNA reads TGCAGTGCTAGAATTAATCTGGAGACCCAGTACTTC.

V gene TRBV9 combines with J gene TRBJ2-7, with unresolved D. The germline V and J ends were trimmed by 9 bases and 0 bases, with 16 bases remaining between them. The CDR3 length is 14 residues. Germline V lookup: CDR1 SGDLS, CDR2 YYNGEE. The DNA of the CDR3 is TGTGCCACCTCTCAAGGTGGTCCCTCCTACGAGCAGTACTTC. This codes for CATSQGGPSYEQYF. Looking up the rest from reference TRBV9 and TRBJ2-7 gives the full variable domain: DSGVTQTPKHLITATGQRVTLRCSPRSGDLSVYWYQQSLDQGLQFLIQYYNGEERAKGNILERFSAQQFPDLHSELNLSSLELGDSALYFCATSQGGPSYEQYFGPGTRLTVT.

This clonotype was seen repeatedly, ten times or more. J is TRBJ2-7 and V is TRBV20-1; the match to TRBD1 covers 7 bases. CDR3 size: 15 residues. After removal of 0 bases from V and 2 bases from J, the junction contained 7 bases not matched to a gene. Germline V CDR1 and CDR2: DFQATT, SNEGSKA (reference sequence). The CDR3 loop is CSARDRATGPYEQYF. CDR3 coding DNA: TGCAGTGCTAGAGATCGGGCGACAGGGCCCTACGAGCAGTACTTC.

This chain links TRBV15 with TRBJ2-5; possibly TRBD2 for D (6 bases). Germline V CDR1 and CDR2: LNHNV, YYDKDF (reference sequence). The CDR3 has 16 amino acids. With 5 bases removed from V and 3 bases from J, the gap between germline ends came to 19 bases. DNA of the CDR3: TGTGCCACCAGCTTAAGACGGAGGGGACCCGAAGAGACCCAGTACTTC. The encoded protein is CATSLRRRGPEETQYF. Full variable domain (outside the CDR3, taken from reference TRBV15 and TRBJ2-5): DAMVIQNPRYQVTQFGKPVTLSCSQTLNHNVMYWYQQKSSQAPKLLFHYYDKDFNNEADTPDNFQSRRPNTSFCFLDIRSPGLGDTAMYLCATSLRRRGPEETQYFGPGTRLLVL.

This clonotype occurred a few times. V gene TRBV20-1 combines with J gene TRBJ1-1; tentatively, D is TRBD1 (6 bases). Germline lookup yields CDR1 DFQATT and CDR2 SNEGSKA (reference sequence). Trimming shortened V by 3 bases and J by 4 bases, and 15 bases separated the two germline ends. This CDR3 is built from 14 residues. The CDR3 loop is CSASADRLFTEAFF. CDR3 bases: TGCAGTGCTAGTGCTGACAGGTTGTTCACTGAAGCTTTCTTT.

This sequence joins TRBV28 and TRBJ2-7, with D unclear. The CDR3 is made up of 14 amino acids. Trimming removed 6 bases at V and 1 base at J, with 13 bases between. Germline lookup yields CDR1 MDHEN and CDR2 SYDVKM. CDR3 region: CASSLDPPSYEQYF. CDR3 nucleotides: TGTGCCAGCAGCTTAGACCCCCCGTCCTACGAGCAGTACTTC.

The sample holds a few counts of this clonotype. V usage is TRBV21-1 and J usage is TRBJ1-5; TRBD1 was called by the table and not checked on the DNA. TRBV21-1 is a pseudogene segment. There are 16 residues in the CDR3. The CDR3: CASSKETGSCDQPQHF. The CDR3 DNA is TGTGCCAGCAGCAAAGAGACAGGGTCGTGCGATCAGCCCCAGCATTTT.

This clonotype was counted a few times. The V gene is TRBV28, the J gene TRBJ2-3; 8 bases match TRBD2. The germline gives CDR1 MDHEN, CDR2 SYDVKM. With 1 base clipped from V and 2 bases from J, the junction kept 14 bases outside the gene matches. There are 19 residues in the CDR3. In DNA, the CDR3 is TGTGCCAGCAGTTTATCCCCCATCTCAGCGGGAGCAATCACAGATACGCAGTATTTT. This codes for CASSLSPISAGAITDTQYF.